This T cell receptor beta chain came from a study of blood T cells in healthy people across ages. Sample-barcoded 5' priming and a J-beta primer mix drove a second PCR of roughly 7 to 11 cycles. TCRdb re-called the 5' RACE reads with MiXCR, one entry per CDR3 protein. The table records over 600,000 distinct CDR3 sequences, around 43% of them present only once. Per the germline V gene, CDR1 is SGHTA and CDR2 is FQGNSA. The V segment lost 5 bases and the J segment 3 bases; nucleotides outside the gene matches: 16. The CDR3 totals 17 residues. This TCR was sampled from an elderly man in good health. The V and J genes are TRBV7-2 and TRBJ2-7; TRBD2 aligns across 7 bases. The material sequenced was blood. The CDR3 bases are TGTGCCAGCAGCCCCGGAGGGCTAGCGGAGCTCCTCTACGAGCAGTACTTC. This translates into CASSPGGLAELLYEQYF.